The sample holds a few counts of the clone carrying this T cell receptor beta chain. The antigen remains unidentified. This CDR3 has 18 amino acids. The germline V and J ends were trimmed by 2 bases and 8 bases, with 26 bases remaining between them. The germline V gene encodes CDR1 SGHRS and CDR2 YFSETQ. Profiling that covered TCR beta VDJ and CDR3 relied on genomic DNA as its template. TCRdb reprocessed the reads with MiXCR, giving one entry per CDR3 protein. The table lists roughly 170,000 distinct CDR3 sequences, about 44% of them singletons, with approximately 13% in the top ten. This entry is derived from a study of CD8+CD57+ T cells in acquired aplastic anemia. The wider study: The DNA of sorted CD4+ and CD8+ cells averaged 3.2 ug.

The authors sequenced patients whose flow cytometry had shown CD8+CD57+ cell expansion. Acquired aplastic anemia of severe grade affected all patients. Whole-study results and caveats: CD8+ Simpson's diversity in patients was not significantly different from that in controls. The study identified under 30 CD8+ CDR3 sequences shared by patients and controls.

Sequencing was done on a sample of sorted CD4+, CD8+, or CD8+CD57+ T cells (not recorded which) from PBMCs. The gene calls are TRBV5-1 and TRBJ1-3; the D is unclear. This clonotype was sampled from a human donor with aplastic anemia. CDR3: CASSLLLPRVFSADTIYF. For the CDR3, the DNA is TGCGCCAGCAGCTTACTACTACCCCGGGTTTTCTCCGCGGACACCATATATTTT.